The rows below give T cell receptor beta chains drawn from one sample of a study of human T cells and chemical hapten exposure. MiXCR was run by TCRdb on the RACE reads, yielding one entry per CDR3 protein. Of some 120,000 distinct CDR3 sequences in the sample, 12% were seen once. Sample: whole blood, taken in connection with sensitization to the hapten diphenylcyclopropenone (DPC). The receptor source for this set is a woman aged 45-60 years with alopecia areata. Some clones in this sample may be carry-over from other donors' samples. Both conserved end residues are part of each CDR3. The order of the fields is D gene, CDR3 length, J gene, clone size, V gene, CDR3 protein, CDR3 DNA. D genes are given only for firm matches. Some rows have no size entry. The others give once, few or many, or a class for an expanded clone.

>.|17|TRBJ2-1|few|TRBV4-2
CASSQDRLAQIYNEQFF
TGTGCCAGCAGCCAAGACCGGCTAGCGCAGATCTACAATGAGCAGTTCTTC
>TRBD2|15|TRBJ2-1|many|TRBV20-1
CSARPTSGRVNEQFF
TGCAGTGCTAGACCTACTAGCGGGAGGGTGAATGAGCAGTTCTTC
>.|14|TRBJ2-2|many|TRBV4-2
CASSDREGRWELFF
TGTGCCAGCAGCGACAGGGAGGGACGTTGGGAGCTGTTTTTT
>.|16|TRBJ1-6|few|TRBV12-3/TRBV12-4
CASSSMLQGESSPLHF
TGTGCCAGCAGTTCCATGCTACAGGGAGAGAGTTCACCCCTCCACTTT
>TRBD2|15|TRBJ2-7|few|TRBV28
CASREPKAGGYEQYF
TGTGCCAGCAGGGAGCCGAAAGCGGGAGGCTACGAGCAGTACTTC
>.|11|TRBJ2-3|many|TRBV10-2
CASERTDTQYF
TGCGCCAGCGAACGGACAGATACGCAGTATTTT
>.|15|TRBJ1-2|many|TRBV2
CASTGEQNTNYGYTF
TGTGCCAGCACCGGGGAACAGAATACTAACTATGGCTACACCTTC
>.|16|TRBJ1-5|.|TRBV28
CASRIPTVYSNQPQHF
TGTGCCAGCAGGATTCCGACAGTTTATAGCAATCAGCCCCAGCATTTT
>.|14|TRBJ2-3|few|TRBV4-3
CASSQGRSTDTQYF
TGCGCCAGCAGCCAAGGAAGGTCAACAGATACGCAGTATTTT
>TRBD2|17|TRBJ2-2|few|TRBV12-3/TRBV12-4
CASSPMRGGLNTGELFF
TGTGCCAGCAGTCCTATGCGGGGGGGCCTGAACACCGGGGAGCTGTTTTTT
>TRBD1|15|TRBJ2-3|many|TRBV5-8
CASSLGQGAADTQYF
TGTGCCAGCAGCCTGGGACAGGGGGCGGCGGATACGCAGTATTTT
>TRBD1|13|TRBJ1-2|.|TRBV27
CASGRGQGYGYTF
TGTGCCAGCGGTAGAGGACAGGGCTATGGCTACACCTTC
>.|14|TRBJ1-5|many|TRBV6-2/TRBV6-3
CASSYGGVNQPQHF
TGTGCCAGCAGTTATGGAGGGGTCAATCAGCCCCAGCATTTT
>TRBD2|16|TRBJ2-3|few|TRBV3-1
CASSRRLAGVSNTQYF
TGTGCCAGCAGTCGGAGACTAGCGGGGGTTTCTAATACGCAGTATTTT
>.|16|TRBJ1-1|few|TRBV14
CASSQDNLDRYDEAFF
TGTGCCAGCAGCCAAGATAATTTGGACCGTTATGATGAAGCTTTCTTT
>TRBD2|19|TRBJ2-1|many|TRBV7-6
CASSPQLAGGRSSYNEQFF
TGTGCCAGCAGCCCGCAGCTAGCGGGAGGTAGGAGCTCCTACAATGAGCAGTTCTTC
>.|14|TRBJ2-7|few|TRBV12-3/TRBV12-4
CASTSTGTSYEQYF
TGTGCCAGCACGTCCACCGGGACCTCCTACGAGCAGTACTTC
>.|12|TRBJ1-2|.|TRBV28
CASSPRNYGYTF
TGTGCCAGCAGCCCCAGGAACTATGGCTACACCTTC
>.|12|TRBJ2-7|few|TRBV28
CASSSAFYEQYF
TGTGCCAGCAGTTCCGCGTTCTACGAGCAGTACTTC
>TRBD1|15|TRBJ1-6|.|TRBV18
CASSPVDRVKAPLHF
TGTGCCAGCTCACCCGTGGACAGGGTGAAGGCACCCCTCCACTTT
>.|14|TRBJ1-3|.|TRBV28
CASSLSISGNTIYF
TGTGCCAGCAGTTTGTCGATCTCTGGAAACACCATATATTTT
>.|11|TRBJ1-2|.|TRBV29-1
CSVAGNYGYTF
TGCAGCGTTGCAGGGAACTATGGCTACACCTTC
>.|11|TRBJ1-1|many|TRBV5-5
CASSSATEAFF
TGTGCCAGCAGCTCGGCCACTGAAGCTTTCTTT
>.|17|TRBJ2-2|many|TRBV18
CASSPRGLTGPTGELFF
TGTGCCAGCTCACCTCGGGGCCTGACAGGCCCCACCGGGGAGCTGTTTTTT
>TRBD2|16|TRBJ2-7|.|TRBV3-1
CASSQLGTSGSYEQYF
TGTGCCAGCAGCCAACTCGGGACTAGCGGCTCCTACGAGCAGTACTTC
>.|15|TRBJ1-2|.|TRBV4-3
CASSQVRGGGYGYTF
TGCGCCAGCAGCCAAGTCAGGGGAGGTGGCTATGGCTACACCTTC
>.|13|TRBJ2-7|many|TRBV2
CASGYLLIGEQYF
TGTGCCAGCGGTTATCTCCTAATCGGCGAGCAGTACTTC
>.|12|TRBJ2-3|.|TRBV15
CATSRGENTQYF
TGTGCCACCAGCAGAGGGGAGAATACGCAGTATTTT
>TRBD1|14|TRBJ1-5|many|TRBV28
CASSPTGSYQPQHF
TGTGCCAGCAGTCCGACAGGGTCCTATCAGCCCCAGCATTTT
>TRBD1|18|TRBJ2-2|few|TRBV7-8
CASSLLPGQGSNTGELFF
TGTGCCAGCAGCCTGCTACCGGGACAGGGGTCGAACACCGGGGAGCTGTTTTTT
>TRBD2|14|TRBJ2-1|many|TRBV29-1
CSVSSGSSYNEQFF
TGCAGCGTTTCTAGCGGGAGCTCCTACAATGAGCAGTTCTTC